This TCR beta chain was sequenced in a study of T cells in Graves' hyperthyroidism and ophthalmopathy. Amplification of TCR beta CDR3 regions used RNA as the template. A first-round RT-PCR of the TCR CDR3 used the HTBI primer set. TCRdb independently ran MiXCR on the multiplex PCR reads; one entry per CDR3 protein. Of more than 500,000 distinct CDR3 sequences in the sample, around 15% were seen once. This clonotype was observed a handful of times. Graves' hyperthyroidism was deemed stable absent ophthalmopathy progression within 18 months. CDR1 and CDR2 (germline): DFQATT, SNEGSKA (reference sequence). Trimming took 3 bases from V and 4 from J; bases not matched to a gene: 13. The CDR3 length is 16 residues.

The specimen sequenced was blood. The gene calls are TRBV20-1 and TRBJ2-3, with 7 bases lining up with TRBD2. The TCR sequence derives from a woman under 40 with Graves' hyperthyroidism. Written as DNA, the CDR3 is TGCAGTGCTAGGAAGGCTGGCGGGAGCGGGGCAGATACGCAGTATTTT. Translated, it gives CSARKAGGSGADTQYF.